This TCR beta chain was identified during a study of regulatory T cells in long-lasting Graves disease. The time point was: newly diagnosed GD, antithyroid drugs for less than 3 months. TCR sequences were obtained from RNA taken from PBMCs. Relying on iRepertoire HTBI primers and Arm-PCR of CDR3 regions, the team built TCR beta libraries. TCRdb fed the multiplex PCR reads into MiXCR, producing one record per CDR3 protein. This sample has 350,000 to 500,000 distinct CDR3 sequences, with roughly 17% found just once. The V end lost 5 bases, the J end lost 2 bases, and 12 bases lay between the germline ends. This CDR3 spans 15 amino acids. CDR1 and CDR2 from the germline V gene are MGHDK and SYGVNS. These data were likewise used in another study, on T cells in Graves' hyperthyroidism and ophthalmopathy.

This sequence was found in a woman aged 18-29 years with Graves disease. This sample comprised peripheral blood mononuclear cells (PBMCs), obtained at new diagnosis, from a patient treated with antithyroid drugs. The rearrangement uses TRBV25-1 and TRBJ2-2; D uncertain. The CDR3 DNA reads as TGTGCCAGCAGTCCGGCGAAGGGTAACACCGGGGAGCTGTTTTTT. It codes for CASSPAKGNTGELFF.